What follows are 25 T cell receptor beta chains derived from one specimen sequenced in a study of blood T cell repertoires in COVID-19. Generated by immunoSEQ multiplex PCR, the TCRdb table keeps only in-frame clones and is missing some. Seen here are roughly 310,000 clones, over 85% observed once, and the top ten hold roughly 2.6%. Sequencing was performed on PBMCs or T cells enriched from blood (not recorded which). The receptors were sampled from a man between 60 and 75 years old who had recovered from COVID-19.

J is TRBJ2-5 and V is TRBV24-1, with 12 bases that match TRBD2. J lost 4 bases, V lost 4 bases, and 3 bases had no gene match. The CDR3 loop spans 15 amino acids. Germline loops: CDR1 KGHDR, CDR2 SFDVKD. The chain's CDR3 is CATSDGTSGRETQYF. The CDR3 DNA sequence: TGTGCCACCAGTGACGGGACTAGCGGGCGAGAGACCCAGTACTTC.

This clone appeared a few times. The chain uses TRBV9 and TRBJ2-2; tentative D call: TRBD2 (6 bases). Germline loops: CDR1 SGDLS, CDR2 YYNGEE. The CDR3 length is 17 residues. V lost 1 base and J 1 base, leaving 14 bases between the germline ends. CDR3 residues: CASSVSAWEVNTGELFF. CDR3 in DNA: TGTGCCAGCAGCGTATCGGCTTGGGAGGTGAACACCGGGGAGCTGTTTTTT.

V usage is TRBV7-2 and J usage is TRBJ2-1, with TRBD2 identical over 12 bases. Germline V gives CDR1 SGHTA, CDR2 FQGNSA. Trimming cost V 4 bases and J 12 bases; bases outside gene matches: 10. CDR3 size: 15 residues. This CDR3 reads CASSSGLAGPGGQFF. In nucleotides, the CDR3 is TGTGCCAGCAGCTCGGGACTAGCGGGCCCAGGAGGGCAGTTCTTC.

The V call is TRBV24-1, the J call TRBJ2-6, with TRBD2 matching over 7 bases. The V segment lost 4 bases and the J segment 4 bases; nucleotides outside the gene matches: 9. Germline CDR1 and CDR2: KGHDR and SFDVKD. The CDR3 runs to 17 residues. The CDR3 protein is CATSDPPGGSGANVLTF. DNA of the CDR3: TGTGCCACCAGTGACCCCCCGGGGGGTTCCGGGGCCAACGTCCTGACTTTC.

This clone appeared once. The junction and the germline gene differ at one end; a read error may be behind it. The chain is built from TRBV7-7 and TRBJ2-2; 7 bases map to TRBD2. CDR3 length: 15 amino acids. Germline lookup yields CDR1 SSHAT and CDR2 FNYEAQ (reference sequence). In DNA, the CDR3 is TGTGCTAGCAGCTCACGGGGGGATCAAACCGGGGAGCTGTTTTTT. Protein: CASSSRGDQTGELFF.

This clone was recorded only once. The V and J genes are TRBV7-9 and TRBJ1-1; TRBD1 is a possible D gene (6 bases). Germline assignment: CDR1 SEHNR and CDR2 FQNEAQ (reference sequence). The CDR3 consists of 14 residues. Trimming shortened V by 5 bases and J by 7 bases, and 17 bases separated the two germline ends. The DNA of the CDR3 is TGTGCCAGCAGCCCGTACAGGGACGCTAATGAAGCTTTCTTT. It codes for CASSPYRDANEAFF.

The rearrangement uses TRBV27 and TRBJ2-2; maybe TRBD2 (6 bases). V gave up 8 bases and J gave up 9 bases, with 13 bases separating them. This CDR3 comprises 12 residues. The germline V gene has CDR1 MNHEY and CDR2 SMNVEV (reference sequence). As DNA, the CDR3 is TGTGCCAGCTCGACCGGGGGTCGGGAGCTGTTTTTT. As protein: CASSTGGRELFF.

The V gene is TRBV7-9, the J gene TRBJ1-2; tentatively, D is TRBD1 (5 bases). Germline CDR1 SEHNR, CDR2 FQNEAQ (reference sequence). The ends were cut back, 3 bases at V and 11 bases at J, with 16 bases in the middle. The CDR3 contains 13 residues. This CDR3 reads CASSFGLQAPYTF. CDR3 DNA sequence: TGTGCCAGCAGCTTTGGGTTACAGGCCCCTTACACCTTC.

The gene calls are TRBV30 and TRBJ2-7; D remains ambiguous. This CDR3 contains 12 residues. V lost 0 bases, J lost 7 bases, and 10 bases lay in between. In germline, CDR1 is GTSNPN, CDR2 SVGIG (reference sequence). The CDR3 nucleotides are TGTGCCTGGAGTGTAATGCACAAGGAGCAGTACTTC. Protein product: CAWSVMHKEQYF.

The V call is TRBV6-5, the J call TRBJ1-5, with a tentative D call TRBD1 (5 bases). CDR3 size: 15 residues. CDR1 is MNHEY, CDR2 SVGAGI, per germline. Trimming took off 0 bases at V and 6 bases at J, with 12 bases between the two ends. The DNA of the CDR3 is TGTGCCAGCAGTTACTCGGCAGGGAAACGTCAGCCCCAGCATTTT. Its translation is CASSYSAGKRQPQHF.

The count of this clone is one. This chain links TRBV18 with TRBJ1-1, with TRBD1 matching over 7 bases. Germline V gene sequence: CDR1 KGHSH, CDR2 LQKENI. The V segment lost 4 bases and the J segment 7 bases; nucleotides outside the gene matches: 9. The CDR3 sequence is 14 residues long. CDR3 nucleotides: TGTGCCAGCTCACGGGACAGTGCGGGGGGTGAAGCTTTCTTT. Its translation is CASSRDSAGGEAFF.

This sequence joins TRBV5-1 and TRBJ2-2, with TRBD2 matching over 7 bases. The CDR3 spans 16 residues. V lost 4 bases and J lost 3; bases outside the gene matches: 9. CDR1 SGHRS and CDR2 YFSETQ come from the germline V gene. The CDR3 protein is CASSPRAGVDTGELFF. CDR3 sequence (DNA): TGCGCCAGCAGCCCCCGGGCGGGGGTGGACACCGGGGAGCTGTTTTTT.

The chain carries TRBV2 and TRBJ2-7, with TRBD2 matching over 7 bases. The germline V gene encodes CDR1 SNHLY and CDR2 FYNNEI. CDR3 length: 17 residues. The J segment lost 6 bases and the V segment lost 3 bases, leaving 17 bases of the junction unmatched. CDR3 DNA sequence: TGTGCCAGCAGTGAGGGGATTTCTTTCGGGAGGCCGGTCGAGCAGTACTTC. This gives the protein CASSEGISFGRPVEQYF. Full variable domain (rest looked up from reference TRBV2 and TRBJ2-7): EPEVTQTPSHQVTQMGQEVILRCVPISNHLYFYWYRQILGQKVEFLVSFYNNEISEKSEIFDDQFSVERPDGSNFTLKIRSTKLEDSAMYFCASSEGISFGRPVEQYFGPGTRLTVT.

The CDR3 DNA follows: TGTGCCAGCAGCACACTCGGCGGGTCCAATGAGCAGTTCTTC. This gives the protein CASSTLGGSNEQFF. The V and J genes are TRBV3-1 (or the pseudogene TRBV3-2) and TRBJ2-1; a weak D match, TRBD2 (5 bases). V dropped 5 bases and J dropped 6 bases, with 14 bases sitting between them. CDR3 length: 14 amino acids. Germline V gene sequence: CDR1 LGHDT, CDR2 YNNKEL (reference sequence).

The V gene is TRBV4-2, the J gene TRBJ2-2, with D possibly being TRBD2 (5 bases). Trimming cost V 3 bases and J 5 bases, with 7 bases left between them. CDR3 length: 13 residues. The germline gives CDR1 LGHNA, CDR2 YNFKEQ. CDR3 region: CASSQSGTGELFF. The CDR3 region has the DNA TGTGCCAGCAGCCAGTCGGGAACCGGGGAGCTGTTTTTT.

The chain has TRBV23-1 and TRBJ2-7; 11 bases are a match to TRBD2. TRBV23-1 is given ORF status, its function remaining uncertain. With 0 bases clipped from V and 6 bases from J, the junction kept 13 bases outside the gene matches. This CDR3 has 18 amino acids. CDR3 coding DNA: TGCGCCAGCAGTCAATCCCGCTCAGCTAGCGGGGGGCGACTCGAGCAGTACTTC. As protein: CASSQSRSASGGRLEQYF.

This chain connects TRBV7-3 to TRBJ2-1, with D possibly TRBD2 on 5 matching bases. Between the trimmed V and J ends, which lost 5 bases and 1 base, there was a span of 15 bases. Germline V gene sequence: CDR1 SGHTA, CDR2 FQGTGA. The CDR3 consists of 16 residues. CDR3 bases: TGTGCCAGCAGCAAAGGTAGAGCGGAGTCCTACAATGAGCAGTTCTTC. This sequence encodes CASSKGRAESYNEQFF.

This chain links TRBV29-1 with TRBJ1-2; 8 positions match TRBD1. This CDR3 spans 12 amino acids. The trim removed 4 bases at V and 6 bases at J, leaving 4 bases unmatched. Germline assignment: CDR1 SQVTM and CDR2 ANQGSEA. The CDR3 reads CSVGDRGHGYTF. CDR3 DNA: TGCAGCGTTGGCGACAGGGGCCATGGCTACACCTTC.

V gene TRBV20-1 combines with J gene TRBJ1-5, with 7 bases aligning to TRBD1. CDR3 length: 15 amino acids. Germline CDR1 and CDR2: DFQATT and SNEGSKA (reference sequence). The ends lost 3 bases at V and 1 base at J; junction bases unmatched: 6. The CDR3 DNA is TGCAGTGCTAGTGAGGGGGCCGGGAGCAATCAGCCCCAGCATTTT. Residues: CSASEGAGSNQPQHF.

The chain uses TRBV19 and TRBJ1-5; TRBD1 might be the D (6 bases). This CDR3 is built from 15 residues. Germline V CDR1 and CDR2: LNHDA, SQIVND (reference sequence). With 5 bases removed from V and 2 bases from J, the gap between germline ends came to 13 bases. CDR3 bases: TGTGCCAGTAGTCTCCAACAGGGAGGCAATCAGCCCCAGCATTTT. Amino acid sequence: CASSLQQGGNQPQHF. Supplemented by reference TRBV19 and TRBJ1-5, the full variable domain reads DGGITQSPKYLFRKEGQNVTLSCEQNLNHDAMYWYRQDPGQGLRLIYYSQIVNDFQKGDIAEGYSVSREKKESFPLTVTSAQKNPTAFYLCASSLQQGGNQPQHFGDGTRLSIL.

The sample holds one count of this clone. CDR3 loop: CASSRGTANTGELFF. Here the CDR3 DNA reads TGCGCCAGCAGCCGCGGTACTGCGAACACCGGGGAGCTGTTTTTT. The chain has TRBV4-1 and TRBJ2-2, with D hard to call. Deletions cut 4 bases from V and 0 bases from J, with 9 bases between. The CDR3 is 15 amino acids. Germline CDR1 reads MGHRA; CDR2 reads YSYEKL.

This chain joins TRBV7-8 and TRBJ2-1, with a possible D match to TRBD2 (6 bases). This CDR3 has 18 residues. CDR1 SGHVS and CDR2 FQNEAQ come from the germline V gene. V dropped 3 bases and J dropped 0 bases, with 18 bases sitting between them. This CDR3 reads CASSFGAGPGSSYNEQFF. CDR3 in DNA: TGTGCCAGCAGCTTTGGAGCGGGTCCGGGGAGCTCCTACAATGAGCAGTTCTTC. The entire variable domain, with the rest obtained from reference TRBV7-8 and TRBJ2-1, is as follows: GAGVSQSPRYKVAKRGQDVALRCDPISGHVSLFWYQQALGQGPEFLTYFQNEAQLDKSGLPSDRFFAERPEGSVSTLKIQRTQQEDSAVYLCASSFGAGPGSSYNEQFFGPGTRLTVL.

The sample holds one count of this clone. The chain links TRBV11-2 to TRBJ2-5; maybe TRBD2 (5 bases). V lost 2 bases, J lost 4 bases, and 17 bases lay in between. This CDR3 is 16 amino acids long. CDR1 SGHAT and CDR2 FQNNGV come from the germline V gene. Here the CDR3 reads CASSLNPPGGGETQYF. CDR3 nucleotides: TGTGCCAGCAGCTTAAACCCCCCCGGCGGAGGAGAGACCCAGTACTTC.

The chain recombines TRBV15 with TRBJ1-1; 8 bases map to TRBD1. The CDR3 consists of 17 residues. Germline values: CDR1 LNHNV, CDR2 YYDKDF (reference sequence). Trimming cost V 1 base and J 1 base; bases outside gene matches: 8. Written as DNA, the CDR3 is TGTGCCACCAGCAGAGGCGGGGACAGGCAGTCGAACACTGAAGCTTTCTTT. Its protein product is CATSRGGDRQSNTEAFF.

V is TRBV7-9 and J is TRBJ1-2; 9 bases match TRBD1. Trimming cost V 4 bases and J 0 bases; bases outside gene matches: 3. The germline V gene has CDR1 SEHNR and CDR2 FQNEAQ (reference sequence). The CDR3 is made up of 15 amino acids. The CDR3 region has the DNA TGTGCCAGCAGCTCGTGGGACAGGGCTAACTATGGCTACACCTTC. Its translation is CASSSWDRANYGYTF.